This T cell receptor (beta chain) is from a study of Tregs in tolerant kidney transplant recipients (dated by TCRdb to the late 2010s). For the wider study: The study applied TCRbeta sequencing to find donor-specific regulatory T cells before combined kidney and bone marrow transplantation and then followed those same cells after transplant. Paper-wide results and their limitations: Because only a small number of patients were included, the study had limitations, and the results will need to be validated in larger populations as well as under other immunosuppression protocols. For some patients, the PCR primers changed as time went on, which meant samples from those patients could not be compared with one another at the nucleotide level. Donor-specific Treg expansion was found to exceed global Treg expansion in tolerant patients, suggesting antigen-driven rather than nonspecific expansion. Expanding Tregs with activated donor B cells appeared to identify the most biologically relevant and donor-specific TCRbeta repertoire. Biological reproducibility was not directly assessed, although technical replication error appeared to be minimal.

The time point tag for this specimen amounts to: 6 months after combined kidney and bone marrow transplant. The transplants used related donors along with nonmyeloablative bone marrow transplantation, and in the human trials mixed chimerism was transient. Unstimulated Tregs (CD4+CD25+CD127-), CD4+ non-Tregs (CD4+CD25-), CD4 and CD8 cells were FACS-sorted from thawed PBMCs. 4 combined kidney and bone marrow transplant recipients from the ITN036ST trial were included as patients, and samples were available only from these trial subjects. Healthy control blood was processed to PBMCs with a Ficoll density gradient and then cryopreserved, whereas patient PBMCs were collected both before and after transplant. According to the germline V gene, CDR1 reads SGHDN and CDR2 reads FVKESK. From cysteine to phenylalanine, the CDR3 is 12 amino acids long. The DNA has 27 bases, all within the CDR3, and is read from base 1. V is pared back by 4 bases and J by 3 bases, with 7 bases lying between the germline termini.

For TCRbeta CDR3 sequencing, genomic DNA from the sorted cells was extracted using the QIAGEN DNeasy Blood and Tissue Kit. Through immunoSEQ, high-throughput TCRbeta CDR3 sequencing was done commercially, including PCR amplification with internal controls and bias correction. On the study's bioinformatics: Unique productive TCRbeta sequences were defined by CDR3 nucleotide sequence where primers matched, and otherwise by CDR3 amino acid sequence together with Vbeta and Jbeta genes. To correct sorting error, sequences shared between sorted populations at a frequency ratio of 2:1 or less were removed; the rest were assigned to the higher population. A sequence was defined as donor-reactive if the sequence was expanded at least 5-fold in CFSE-low cells compared with unstimulated cells and had a frequency of at least 0.01% in CFSE-low cells. Jensen-Shannon divergence, calculated on the top 100 TCRbeta sequences ranked by frequency, was used to quantify repertoire divergence. When a sample had multiple sequencing runs, each run was corrected for sorting error separately and the runs were then pooled. TCRdb provides this immuneACCESS table in a form limited to in-frame rearrangements. Some clones are lacking; in checked studies, under half of them reflect an unresolved V gene, and why the rest are absent is not known. D and trimming come from the DNA, and the V and J calls and clone size come from that table. The table for this sample records about 14,000 clones. The biggest ten clones account for about 26% of the sample.

As for this clone: Its binding antigen is unknown. From the germline J gene comes the end of the CDR3, since the read stops 3 residues before it.

The chain links TRBV14 with TRBJ2-7; a weak D assignment points to TRBD1 (5 bases agree). The receptor was derived from a human patient who received a combined kidney and bone marrow transplant. The graft donor may be the source of some T cells after a transplant. Sequenced here: CD8+ T cells from blood (PBMCs), sampled 6 months after the transplant. Incomplete CDR3 DNA: TGTGCCAGCAGCCCCCAGGGCTACGAG. Translated, it reads CASSPQGYE. The CDR3 in its entirety is CASSPQGYEQYF.